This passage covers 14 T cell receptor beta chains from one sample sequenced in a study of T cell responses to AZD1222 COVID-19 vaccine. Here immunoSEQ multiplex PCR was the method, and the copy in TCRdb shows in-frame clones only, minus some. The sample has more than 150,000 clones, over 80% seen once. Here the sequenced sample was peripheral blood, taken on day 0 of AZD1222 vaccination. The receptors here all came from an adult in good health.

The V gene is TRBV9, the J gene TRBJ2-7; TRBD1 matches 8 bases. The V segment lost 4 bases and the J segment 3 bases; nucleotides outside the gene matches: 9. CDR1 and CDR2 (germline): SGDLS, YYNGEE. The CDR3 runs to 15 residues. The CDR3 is CASSPRTGMVYEQYF. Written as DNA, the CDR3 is TGTGCCAGCAGCCCCCGGACAGGGATGGTCTACGAGCAGTACTTC. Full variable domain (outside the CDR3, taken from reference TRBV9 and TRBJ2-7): DSGVTQTPKHLITATGQRVTLRCSPRSGDLSVYWYQQSLDQGLQFLIQYYNGEERAKGNILERFSAQQFPDLHSELNLSSLELGDSALYFCASSPRTGMVYEQYFGPGTRLTVT.

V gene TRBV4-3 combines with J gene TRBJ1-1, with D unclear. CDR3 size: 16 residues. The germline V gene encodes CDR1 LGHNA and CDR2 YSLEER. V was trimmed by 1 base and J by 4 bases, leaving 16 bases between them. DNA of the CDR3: TGCGCCAGCAGCCAAGGGGCAGGCCATACCTCCACTGAAGCTTTCTTT. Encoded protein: CASSQGAGHTSTEAFF.

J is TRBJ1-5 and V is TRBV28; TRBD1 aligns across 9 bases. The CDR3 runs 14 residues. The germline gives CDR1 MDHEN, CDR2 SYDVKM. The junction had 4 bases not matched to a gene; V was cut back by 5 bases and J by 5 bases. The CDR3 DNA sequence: TGTGCCAGCAGTCCCGGGGACAGGGATCAGCCCCAGCATTTT. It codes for CASSPGDRDQPQHF.

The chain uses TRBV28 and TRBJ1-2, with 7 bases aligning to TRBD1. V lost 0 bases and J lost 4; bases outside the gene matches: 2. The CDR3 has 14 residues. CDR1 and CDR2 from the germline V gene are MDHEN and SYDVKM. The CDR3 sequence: CASSLWDRPYGYTF. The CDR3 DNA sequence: TGTGCCAGCAGTTTATGGGACAGGCCCTATGGCTACACCTTC.

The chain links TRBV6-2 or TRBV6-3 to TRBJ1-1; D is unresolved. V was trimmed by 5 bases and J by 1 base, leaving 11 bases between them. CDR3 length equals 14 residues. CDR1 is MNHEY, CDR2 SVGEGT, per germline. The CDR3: CASSPNNRNTEAFF. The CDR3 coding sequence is TGTGCCAGCAGTCCGAATAATAGGAACACTGAAGCTTTCTTT.

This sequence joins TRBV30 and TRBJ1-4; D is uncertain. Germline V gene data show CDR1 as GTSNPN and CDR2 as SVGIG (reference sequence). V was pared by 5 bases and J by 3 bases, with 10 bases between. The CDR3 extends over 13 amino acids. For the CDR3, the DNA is TGTGCCTGGGACCCGGGCCCTAATGAAAAACTGTTTTTT. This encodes CAWDPGPNEKLFF.

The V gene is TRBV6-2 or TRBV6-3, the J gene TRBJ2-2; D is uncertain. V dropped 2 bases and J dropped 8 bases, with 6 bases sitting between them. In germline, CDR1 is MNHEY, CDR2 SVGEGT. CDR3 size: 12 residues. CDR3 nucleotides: TGTGCCAGCAGTTACATCGTAGGGGAGCTGTTTTTT. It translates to CASSYIVGELFF.

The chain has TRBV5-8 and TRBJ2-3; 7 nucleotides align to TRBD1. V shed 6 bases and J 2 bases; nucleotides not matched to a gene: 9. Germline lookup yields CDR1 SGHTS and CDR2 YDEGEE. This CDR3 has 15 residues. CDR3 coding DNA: TGTGCCAGCACCTCTAGGGGACAGCACACAGATACGCAGTATTTT. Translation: CASTSRGQHTDTQYF.

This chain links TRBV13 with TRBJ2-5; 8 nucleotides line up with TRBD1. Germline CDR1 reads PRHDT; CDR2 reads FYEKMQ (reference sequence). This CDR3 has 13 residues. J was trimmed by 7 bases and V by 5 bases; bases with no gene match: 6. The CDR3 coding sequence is TGTGCCAGCAGCAACAGGGGGGCTCGGACCCAGTACTTC. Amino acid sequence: CASSNRGARTQYF.

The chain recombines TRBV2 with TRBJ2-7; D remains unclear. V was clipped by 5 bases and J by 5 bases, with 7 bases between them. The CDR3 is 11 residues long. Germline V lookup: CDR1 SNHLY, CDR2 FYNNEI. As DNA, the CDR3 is TGTGCCAGCAGTAATCCCGACGAGCAGTACTTC. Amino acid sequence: CASSNPDEQYF.

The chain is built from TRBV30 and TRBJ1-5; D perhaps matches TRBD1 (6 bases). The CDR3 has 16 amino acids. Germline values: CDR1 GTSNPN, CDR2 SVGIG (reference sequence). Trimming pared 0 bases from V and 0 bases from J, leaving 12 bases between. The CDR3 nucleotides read TGTGCCTGGAGTGTACCCAGGGGTTATAGCAATCAGCCCCAGCATTTT. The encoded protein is CAWSVPRGYSNQPQHF.

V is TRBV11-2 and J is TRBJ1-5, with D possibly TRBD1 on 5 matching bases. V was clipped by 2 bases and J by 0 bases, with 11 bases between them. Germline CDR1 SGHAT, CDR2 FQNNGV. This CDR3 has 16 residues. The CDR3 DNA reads TGTGCCAGCAGCTTACTCGGGGGGAATAGCAATCAGCCCCAGCATTTT. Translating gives CASSLLGGNSNQPQHF.

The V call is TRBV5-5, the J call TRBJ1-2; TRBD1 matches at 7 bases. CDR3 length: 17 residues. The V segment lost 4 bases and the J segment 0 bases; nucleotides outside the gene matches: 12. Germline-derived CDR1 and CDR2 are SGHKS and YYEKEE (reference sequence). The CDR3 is CASSRDSLRTSNYGYTF. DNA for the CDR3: TGTGCCAGCAGCCGGGACAGCCTACGTACATCTAACTATGGCTACACCTTC.

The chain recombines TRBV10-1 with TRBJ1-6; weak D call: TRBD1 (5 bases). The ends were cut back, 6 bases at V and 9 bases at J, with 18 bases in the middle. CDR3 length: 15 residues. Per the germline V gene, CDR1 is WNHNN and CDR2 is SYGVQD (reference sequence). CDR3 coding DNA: TGCGCCAGCAGCAGGGAAGGGTTCGGGCGTTCACCCCTCCACTTT. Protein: CASSREGFGRSPLHF.